The TCR beta chain under discussion was sequenced for a study of shared clonotypes between healthy human individuals. Naivety among CD8 cells was defined by CD45RO negativity and positive CCR7 selection, thereby excluding terminally differentiated effector memory CD45RA+ cells. Adult Caucasians living in Nashville, Tennessee made up all of the donors. The CDR3 loop spans 15 amino acids. Germline V gene data show CDR1 as MNHEY and CDR2 as SMNVEV (reference sequence). The V gene end was trimmed by 1 base and the J gene end by 6 bases; junction bases not matched to a gene: 4. TCRdb keeps only in-frame clones here, not all; method: immunoSEQ multiplex PCR. The table shows about 2 million clones, with roughly 95% occurring only once.

The TCR comes from a man younger than 35 in good health. This chain joins TRBV27 and TRBJ2-2, with 8 bases aligning to TRBD2. Sequenced: naive CD8+ T cells sorted from blood. The CDR3 is CASSLYSGKSGELFF. The CDR3 nucleotides are TGTGCCAGCAGTTTATATAGCGGGAAATCCGGGGAGCTGTTTTTT.